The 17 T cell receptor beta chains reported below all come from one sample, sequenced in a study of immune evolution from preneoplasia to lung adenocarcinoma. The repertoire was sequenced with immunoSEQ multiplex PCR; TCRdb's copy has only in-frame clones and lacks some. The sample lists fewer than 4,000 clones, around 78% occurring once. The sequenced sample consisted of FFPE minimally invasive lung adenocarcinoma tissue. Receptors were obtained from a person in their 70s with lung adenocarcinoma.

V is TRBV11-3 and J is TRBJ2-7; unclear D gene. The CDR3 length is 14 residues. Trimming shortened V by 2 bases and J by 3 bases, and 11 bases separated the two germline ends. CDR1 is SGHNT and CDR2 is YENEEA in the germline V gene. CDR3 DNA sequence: TGTGCCAGCAGCTTAACAGATACGGGCTACGAGCAGTACTTC. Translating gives CASSLTDTGYEQYF.

The CDR3 is CASSPDRGQATYEQYF. The CDR3 nucleotides are TGCGCCAGCAGCCCCGACAGGGGGCAAGCCACCTACGAGCAGTACTTC. The chain links TRBV10-2 to TRBJ2-7, with TRBD1 matching 10 bases. The CDR3 runs to 16 residues. Germline assignment: CDR1 WSHSY and CDR2 SAAADI. The ends lost 6 bases at V and 2 bases at J; junction bases unmatched: 10.

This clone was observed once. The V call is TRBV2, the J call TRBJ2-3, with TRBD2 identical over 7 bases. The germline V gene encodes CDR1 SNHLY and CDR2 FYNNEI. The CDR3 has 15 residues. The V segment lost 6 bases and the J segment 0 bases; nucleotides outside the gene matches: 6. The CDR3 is CASRFDSGSTDTQYF. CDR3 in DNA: TGTGCCAGCAGATTTGATAGCGGGAGCACAGATACGCAGTATTTT.

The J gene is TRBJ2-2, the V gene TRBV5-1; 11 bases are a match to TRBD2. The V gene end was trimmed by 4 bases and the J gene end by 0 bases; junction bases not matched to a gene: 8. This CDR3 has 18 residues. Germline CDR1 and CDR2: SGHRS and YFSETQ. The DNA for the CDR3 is TGCGCCAGCAGCACCCACGCTAGCGGGAGGACGAACACCGGGGAGCTGTTTTTT. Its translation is CASSTHASGRTNTGELFF.

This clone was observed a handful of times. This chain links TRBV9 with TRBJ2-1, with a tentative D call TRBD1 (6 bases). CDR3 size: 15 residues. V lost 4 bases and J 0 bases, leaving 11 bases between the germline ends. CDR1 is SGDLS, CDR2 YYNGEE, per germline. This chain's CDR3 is CASSPQGNSYNEQFF. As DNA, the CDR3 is TGTGCCAGCAGCCCACAGGGTAACTCCTACAATGAGCAGTTCTTC.

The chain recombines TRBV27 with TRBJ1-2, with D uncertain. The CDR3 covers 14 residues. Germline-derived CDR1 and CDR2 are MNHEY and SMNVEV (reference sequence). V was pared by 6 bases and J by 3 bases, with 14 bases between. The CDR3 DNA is TGTGCCAGCAGCCAAAGTGAGACCTACTATGGCTACACCTTC. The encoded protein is CASSQSETYYGYTF.

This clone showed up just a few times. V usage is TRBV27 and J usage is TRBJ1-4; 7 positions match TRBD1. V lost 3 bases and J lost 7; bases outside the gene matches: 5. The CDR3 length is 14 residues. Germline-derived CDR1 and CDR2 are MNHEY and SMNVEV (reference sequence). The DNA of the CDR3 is TGTGCCAGCAGTTTTAGGGGGCCGGGTGAAAAACTGTTTTTT. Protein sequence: CASSFRGPGEKLFF.

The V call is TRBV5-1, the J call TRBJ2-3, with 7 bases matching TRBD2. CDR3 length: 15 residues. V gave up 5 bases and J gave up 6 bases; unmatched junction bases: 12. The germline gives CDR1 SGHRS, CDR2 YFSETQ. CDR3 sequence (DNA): TGCGCCAGCAGTACTCCTAGCGGACCTCGGGATACGCAGTATTTT. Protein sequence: CASSTPSGPRDTQYF.

Written as DNA, the CDR3 is TGTGCCAGCAGCTTTACGGGACAGGGGGCTGGGAATGAGCAGTTCTTC. Protein product: CASSFTGQGAGNEQFF. The J gene is TRBJ2-1, the V gene TRBV5-8, with 12 bases identical to TRBD1. Germline V gene lookup returns CDR1 SGHTS and CDR2 YDEGEE. V shed 2 bases and J 7 bases; nucleotides not matched to a gene: 7. This CDR3 region has 16 residues.

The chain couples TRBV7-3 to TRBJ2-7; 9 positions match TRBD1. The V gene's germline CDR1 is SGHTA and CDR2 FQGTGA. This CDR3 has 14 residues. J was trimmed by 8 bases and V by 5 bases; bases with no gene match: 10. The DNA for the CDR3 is TGTGCCAGCAGCCCCCGGGACAGGGTCCCCCAGCAGTACTTC. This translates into CASSPRDRVPQQYF.

In DNA form, the CDR3 reads TGTGCCAGCAGCTTAGCTTGGACAGGGAACTATGGCTACACCTTC. Its translation: CASSLAWTGNYGYTF. The chain combines TRBV7-2 with TRBJ1-2; 8 positions agree with TRBD1. Germline values: CDR1 SGHTA, CDR2 FQGNSA. V was pared by 0 bases and J by 2 bases, with 2 bases of the junction left unmatched. The CDR3 has 15 residues.

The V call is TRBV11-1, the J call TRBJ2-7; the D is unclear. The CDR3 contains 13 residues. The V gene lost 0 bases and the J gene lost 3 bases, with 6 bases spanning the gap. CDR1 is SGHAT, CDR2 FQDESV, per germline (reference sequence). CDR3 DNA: TGTGCCAGCAGCTTAGCGGACGACTACGAGCAGTACTTC. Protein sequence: CASSLADDYEQYF.

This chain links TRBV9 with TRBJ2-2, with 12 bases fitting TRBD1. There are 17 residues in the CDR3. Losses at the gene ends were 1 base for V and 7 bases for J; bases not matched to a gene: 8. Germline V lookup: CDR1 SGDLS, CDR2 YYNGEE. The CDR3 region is CASSVTGQGAENGELFF. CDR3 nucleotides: TGTGCCAGCAGCGTAACGGGACAGGGGGCGGAGAACGGGGAGCTGTTTTTT.

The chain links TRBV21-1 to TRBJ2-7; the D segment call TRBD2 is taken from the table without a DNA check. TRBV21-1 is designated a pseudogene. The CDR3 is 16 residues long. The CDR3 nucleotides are TGTGCCAGCAGGGAGGGTATGCTACACGCGTTAGACGAGCAGTACTTC. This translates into CASREGMLHALDEQYF.

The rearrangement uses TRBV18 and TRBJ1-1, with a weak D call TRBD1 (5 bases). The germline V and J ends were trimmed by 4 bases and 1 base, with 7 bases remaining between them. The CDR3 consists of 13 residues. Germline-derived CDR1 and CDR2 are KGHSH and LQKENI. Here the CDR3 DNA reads TGTGCCAGCTCACTACAGGCGAACACTGAAGCTTTCTTT. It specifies CASSLQANTEAFF. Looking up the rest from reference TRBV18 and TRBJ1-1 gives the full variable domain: NAGVMQNPRHLVRRRGQEARLRCSPMKGHSHVYWYRQLPEEGLKFMVYLQKENIIDESGMPKERFSAEFPKEGPSILRIQQVVRGDSAAYFCASSLQANTEAFFGQGTRLTVV.

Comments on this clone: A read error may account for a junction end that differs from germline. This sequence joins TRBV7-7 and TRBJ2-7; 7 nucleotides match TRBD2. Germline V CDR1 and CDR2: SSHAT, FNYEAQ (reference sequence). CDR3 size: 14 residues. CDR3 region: CASSPTPGRGEQYF. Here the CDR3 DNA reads TGTGCTAGCAGCCCTACTCCGGGGAGGGGCGAGCAGTACTTC.

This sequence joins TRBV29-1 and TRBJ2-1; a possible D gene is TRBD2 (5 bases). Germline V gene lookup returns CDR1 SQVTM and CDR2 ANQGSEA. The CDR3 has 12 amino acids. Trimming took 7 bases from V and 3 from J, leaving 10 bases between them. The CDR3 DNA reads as TGCAGCGGAGGACTGAACTACAATGAGCAGTTCTTC. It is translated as CSGGLNYNEQFF.